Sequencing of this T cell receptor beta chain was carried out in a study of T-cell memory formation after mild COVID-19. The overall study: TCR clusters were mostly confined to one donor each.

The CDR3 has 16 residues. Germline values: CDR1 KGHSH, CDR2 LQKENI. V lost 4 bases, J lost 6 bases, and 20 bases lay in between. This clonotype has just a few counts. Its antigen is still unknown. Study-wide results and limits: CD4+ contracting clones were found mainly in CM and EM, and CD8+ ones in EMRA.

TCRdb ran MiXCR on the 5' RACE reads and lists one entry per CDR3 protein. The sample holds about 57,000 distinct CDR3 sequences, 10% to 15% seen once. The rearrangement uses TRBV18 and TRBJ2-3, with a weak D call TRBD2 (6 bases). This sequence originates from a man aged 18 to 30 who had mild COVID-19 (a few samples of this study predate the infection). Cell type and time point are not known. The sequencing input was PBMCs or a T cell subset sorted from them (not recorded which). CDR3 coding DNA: TGTGCCAGCTCACGAGGTTTAGGGACTCTCCTGGATACGCAGTATTTT. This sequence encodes CASSRGLGTLLDTQYF.